This T cell receptor (beta chain) is from a study of vaccination and CD4 T cells after COVID-19. Study overall: Timing of post-vaccine sample collection was a median approximately 79 days after dose two, with a range of 14 to 241.

The CDR3 is made up of 17 amino acids. The V and J ends lost 4 bases and 5 bases respectively, with 22 bases between them. Germline V CDR1 and CDR2: SGHDN, FVKESK. Researchers used the Oncomine TCR Beta short-read assay to sequence DNA from cultured CD4+ T cells. TCRdb independently ran MiXCR on the PCR reads; one entry per CDR3 protein. This sample yields 7,600 or so distinct CDR3 sequences, of which 20% to 25% are seen a single time; approximately 21% belongs to the top ten. The treatment here: roughly 11-day PBMC culture with coronavirus spike peptide pools or control peptides (ViraFEST assay). These CD4+ T cells came from approximately nine-day cultures by negative selection. This clonotype appeared a few times. Antigen unknown.

The chain links TRBV14 to TRBJ2-3; the D call may be TRBD1 or TRBD2 (5 bases each). This receptor was taken from a human donor who had recovered from COVID-19. Sequences were derived from CD4+ T cells from blood, cultured in vitro, sampled after SARS-CoV-2 vaccination. CDR3 sequence: CASSPLSLGTIEDTQYF. In nucleotides, the CDR3 is TGTGCCAGCAGCCCCCTCTCCCTGGGGACGATCGAAGATACGCAGTATTTT.